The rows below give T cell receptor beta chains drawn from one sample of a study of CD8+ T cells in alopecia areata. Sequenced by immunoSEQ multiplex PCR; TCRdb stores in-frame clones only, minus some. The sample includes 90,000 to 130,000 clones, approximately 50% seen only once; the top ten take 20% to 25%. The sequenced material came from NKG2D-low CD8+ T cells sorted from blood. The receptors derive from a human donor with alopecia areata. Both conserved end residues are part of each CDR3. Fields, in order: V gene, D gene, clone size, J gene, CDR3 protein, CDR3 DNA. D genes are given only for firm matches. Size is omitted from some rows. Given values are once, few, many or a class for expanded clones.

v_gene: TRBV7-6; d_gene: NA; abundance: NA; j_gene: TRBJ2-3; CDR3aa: CASSLGDVHLHTQYF; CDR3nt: TGTGCCAGCAGCTTAGGGGATGTGCATTTGCATACGCAGTATTTT
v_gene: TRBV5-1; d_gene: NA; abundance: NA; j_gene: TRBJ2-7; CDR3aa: CASSLTDTYEQYF; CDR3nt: TGCGCCAGCAGCCTGACAGATACCTACGAGCAGTACTTC
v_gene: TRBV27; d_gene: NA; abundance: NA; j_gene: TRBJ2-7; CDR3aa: CASSLAYRLNEQYF; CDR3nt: TGTGCCAGCAGTTTAGCTTACCGGTTGAACGAGCAGTACTTC
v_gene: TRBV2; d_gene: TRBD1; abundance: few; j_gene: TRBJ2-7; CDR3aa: CASSDSKVRDRALVTSYEQYF; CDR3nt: TGTGCCAGCAGTGATTCTAAGGTTCGGGACAGGGCACTCGTGACCTCCTACGAGCAGTACTTC
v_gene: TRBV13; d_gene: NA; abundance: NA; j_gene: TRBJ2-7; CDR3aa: CASSLNQGLGYEQYF; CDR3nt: TGTGCCAGCAGCTTAAACCAGGGGCTTGGATACGAGCAGTACTTC
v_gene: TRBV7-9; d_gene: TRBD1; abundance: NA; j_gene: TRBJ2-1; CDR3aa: CASSSGTGLADEQFF; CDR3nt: TGTGCCAGCAGCTCAGGGACAGGGCTCGCGGATGAGCAGTTCTTC
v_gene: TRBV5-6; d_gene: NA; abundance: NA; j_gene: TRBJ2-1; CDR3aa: CASSQGDGEQFF; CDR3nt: TGTGCCAGCAGCCAAGGGGATGGTGAGCAGTTCTTC
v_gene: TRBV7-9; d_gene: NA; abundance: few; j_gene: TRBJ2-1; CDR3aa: CASSLASVPGYNEQFF; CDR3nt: TGTGCCAGCAGCTTAGCCAGCGTCCCGGGCTACAATGAGCAGTTCTTC
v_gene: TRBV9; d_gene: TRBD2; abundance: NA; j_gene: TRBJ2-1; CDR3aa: CASSVSGSSYNEQFF; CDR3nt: TGTGCCAGCAGCGTTAGCGGGAGTTCCTACAATGAGCAGTTCTTC
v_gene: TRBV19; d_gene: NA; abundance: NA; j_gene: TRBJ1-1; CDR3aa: CASSLGSEAFF; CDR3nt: TGTGCCAGTAGTCTGGGGTCTGAAGCTTTCTTT
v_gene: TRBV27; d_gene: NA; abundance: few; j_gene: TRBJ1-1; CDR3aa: CASSDYSGTREAFF; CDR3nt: TGTGCCAGCAGTGATTACTCAGGGACTCGAGAAGCTTTCTTT
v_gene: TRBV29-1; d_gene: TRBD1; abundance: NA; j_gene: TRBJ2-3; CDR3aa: CSSGQGALSDTQYF; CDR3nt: TGCAGCAGCGGGCAGGGGGCTCTCTCAGATACGCAGTATTTT